A single count supports the clone carrying this T cell receptor beta chain. The antigen is undetermined. The CDR3 spans 16 residues. Germline CDR1 is SGHRS and CDR2 is YFSETQ. V was cut by 0 bases and J by 8 bases, with 20 bases left in between. These donors counted as nominally healthy when sampled, but unrecorded immune exposures were likely. The data were taken from a study of cytomegalovirus exposure and HLA in healthy donors. The primer mix had 60 Vbeta and 13 Jbeta primers. Only in-frame clones appear in the TCRdb table, and some are missing; sequencing was by immunoSEQ multiplex PCR. Of 150,000 to 200,000 clones detected, about three quarters appear once; the ten largest clones hold 6% to 7%. General study results and limits: Later work associated fewer than 20,000 TCR beta sequences with HLA alleles at 0.05 false discovery rate. A later analysis linked a missense DCLRE1C variant to TCR beta V- and J-gene trimming. The productive fraction for most TCR beta V segments was about 87% or about 30% in an earlier analysis.

This receptor was identified in a man in his forties in good health and CMV-seropositive. V and J are TRBV5-1 and TRBJ1-2, with a possible D match to TRBD1 (6 bases). The sequencing input was PBMCs. The CDR3, as DNA: TGCGCCAGCAGCTTGGTGGATAGGGGGGGAGACCCGGGCTACACCTTC. Protein sequence: CASSLVDRGGDPGYTF.